Given below is one T cell receptor (beta chain) in context. The data stem from a study of T cell changes during pregnancy in multiple sclerosis. Profiling relied on immunoSEQ multiplex PCR, and the TCRdb table lists in-frame clones only, not all of them. The sample contains 37,000 or so clones, 90% to 95% of which appear only once. CDR1 DFQATT and CDR2 SNEGSKA come from the germline V gene (reference sequence). The CDR3 loop spans 11 amino acids. V was cut by 6 bases and J by 5 bases, with 8 bases left in between. V is TRBV20-1 and J is TRBJ2-1; no firm D call. The sample in question was CD4+ T cells from peripheral blood mononuclear cells, obtained in the second trimester of pregnancy. The receptor was isolated from a female donor in good health, enrolled as a control in a pregnancy study. CDR3 DNA sequence: TGCAGTGCCAGGAACGACAATGAGCAGTTCTTC. The encoded protein is CSARNDNEQFF.